This T cell receptor (beta chain) was obtained from a study of shared clonotypes between healthy human individuals. Germline assignment: CDR1 SGDLS and CDR2 YYNGEE. V was shortened by 0 bases and J by 9 bases, with 19 bases between the two germline ends. This CDR3 comprises 16 residues. Using immunoSEQ multiplex PCR, the repertoire was profiled, and TCRdb retains in-frame clones only, with some absent. The repertoire holds more than 600,000 clones, about 91% seen once, with approximately 24% in the top ten. Naive CD8 populations comprised CD45RO-negative cells positively selected for CCR7, excluding terminally differentiated effector memory CD45RA+ cells.

The V gene is TRBV9, the J gene TRBJ2-1, with a weak D call TRBD2 (6 bases). Sequences were obtained from naive CD8+ T cells sorted from blood. The TCR originated in a man younger than 45 in good health. The CDR3 loop reads CASSVGRAGPGTEQFF. DNA for the CDR3: TGTGCCAGCAGCGTAGGGAGGGCAGGGCCAGGGACTGAGCAGTTCTTC.